This T cell receptor beta chain was recovered during a study of beta chain features in type 1 diabetes (dated by TCRdb to the late 2010s). General notes on the study: No differences in mean age, gender distribution, total cell number or subset yield were found between patients and healthy donors. Across all samples, almost 110 million sorted cells were examined, and cell number per subset correlated strongly with RNA yield. In the study, recently diagnosed type 1 diabetes patients and matched healthy donors were compared on the TCRB repertoires of their sorted circulating CD4+ T cell subsets. Regulatory and stem cell-like memory subsets were obtained from only 8 patients and roughly 8 healthy donors, while naive and central memory subsets were obtained from all 28 donors. General conclusions and limits of the study: Because cDNA was sequenced instead of genomic DNA, highly expressing activated cells could be over-represented, though the groups showed no difference in activation or CD3 levels. Type 1 diabetes patients showed a moderate but significant shortening of TCRB CDR3 length in all four CD4+ subsets. Patients with type 1 diabetes made fewer insertions and deleted more nucleotides at VDJ recombination sites, implying thymic rearrangement abnormalities. Shorter templates might be favored by PCR, yet because patient and control samples were amplified and corrected together, any such skew would affect both groups equally. HLA sub-analyses involved small numbers of individuals, so any influence of HLA type on TCRB rearrangement remained unresolved. Naive, central memory and regulatory TCRB repertoires appeared to be more similar among patients than among healthy donors.

Regarding this clone: The clone's antigen remains unknown. The record has no base qualities; no much larger clone is one base away.

The entire isolated RNA was reverse transcribed using the High Capacity cDNA Reverse Transcription Kit, and thus expressed TCRB transcripts were sequenced. Deep immunoSEQ sequencing was performed on naive, central memory and regulatory T cell samples, with an average of roughly 3.6 million total reads per sample. Sorted cells were lysed in RLT buffer, and RNA was extracted using DNase-treated RNeasy Micro or Mini kits according to cell number. To prevent cross-contamination, each cell subset was processed individually, whereas patient and healthy donor samples were processed jointly. Using the immunoSEQ multiplex PCR, TCRB sequences were amplified from cDNA into 87-bp fragments spanning the CDR3 region. Amplicons were sequenced on the Illumina HiSeq platform. The source study handled its data this way. Synthetic template baselines were used to correct PCR bias computationally, reads within Hamming distance 2 were collapsed, and singletons that could not be merged were discarded. Reads were aligned to IMGT to assign V, D and J genes, CDR3 length, and insertions or deletions at six rearrangement sites. Within each subset, clonotype counts were normalized to the number of sorted cells before true diversity and Gini coefficients were calculated with the tcR R package. Repertoire sharing was quantified using the overlap coefficient calculated on TCRB nucleotide sequences. As a proxy for the pre-selection repertoire, out-of-frame TCRB sequences from naive cells were analyzed. Not all clones reach the TCRdb copy of this immuneACCESS table, which keeps in-frame sequences only. Checked studies attribute under half of the gap to unresolved V genes and leave the rest unexplained. The V and J calls and clone size were taken over from that table, and D and trimming were inferred from the DNA. The sample table records a few hundred thousand clones; around 13% of these occur just once. 0.035% to 0.045% of the sample belongs to the ten largest clones.

Each donor gave one peripheral blood draw, averaging about 100 mL, which was collected into heparinised tubes. Using a panel that included CD45RO, CCR7, CD25, CD127, CD95 and CD27, naive, central memory, regulatory and stem cell-like memory CD4+ T cells were sorted on a BD FACSAria II. Every sorted population had a purity above 95%. PBMCs were isolated right away by Lymphoprep density gradient centrifugation and were stained directly, without culture. To minimize batch effects, samples were stained and sorted in pairs, one healthy donor with one patient per experiment. At the junction V is shortened by 1 base and J by 7 bases, with 14 bases in between. The CDR3 holds 15 amino acids from the cysteine to the phenylalanine. Only the CDR3 DNA stays, 45 bases, in frame from base 1. The germline V gene (reference sequence) specifies GTSNPN as CDR1 and SVGIG as CDR2.

The rearranged chain carries TRBV30 and TRBJ1-6, with the D segment identity uncertain. The sample was naive CD4+ T cells from blood. The sample's cell subset or site label is to be understood as: true naive CD4+ T cells. The sequence was obtained from a man between 25 and 39 years old in good health. The CDR3 reads as follows: CAWSATIRTNSPLHF. The base sequence is TGTGCCTGGAGTGCCACAATTCGGACGAATTCACCCCTCCACTTT.